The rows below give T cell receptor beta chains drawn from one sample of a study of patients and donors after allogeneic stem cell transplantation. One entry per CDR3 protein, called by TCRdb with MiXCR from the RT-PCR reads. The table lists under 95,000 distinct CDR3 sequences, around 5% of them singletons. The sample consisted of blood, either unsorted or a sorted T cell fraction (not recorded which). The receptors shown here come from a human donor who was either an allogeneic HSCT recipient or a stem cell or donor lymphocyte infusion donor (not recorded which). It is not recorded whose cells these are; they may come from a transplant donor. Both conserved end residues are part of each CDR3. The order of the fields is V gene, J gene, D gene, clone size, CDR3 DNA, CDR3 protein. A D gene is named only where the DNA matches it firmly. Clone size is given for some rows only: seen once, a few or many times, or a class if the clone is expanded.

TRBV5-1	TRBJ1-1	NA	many	TGCGCCAGCAGCTTGGGTCAGGGGCAGGGCACTGAAGCTTTCTTT	CASSLGQGQGTEAFF
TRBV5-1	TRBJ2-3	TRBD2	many	TGCGCCAGCAGGCAGAGCGGGGTGACAGATACGCAGTATTTT	CASRQSGVTDTQYF
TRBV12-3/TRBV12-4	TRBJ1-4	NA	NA	NA	CASSPGPGAMKNCFF
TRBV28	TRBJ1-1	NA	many	TGTGCCAGCCAGTCCCATAACACTGAAGCTTTCTTT	CASQSHNTEAFF
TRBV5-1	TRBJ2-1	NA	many	TGCGCCAGCAGCTTTGGAGGCGGGACCGATGAGCAGTTCTTC	CASSFGGGTDEQFF
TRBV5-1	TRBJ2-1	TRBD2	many	TGCGCCAGCAGCTCCGAGCGGGGACCCACGGATGAGCAGTTCTTC	CASSSERGPTDEQFF
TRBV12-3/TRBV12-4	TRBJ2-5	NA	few	TGTGCCAGCAGTTTAATGGTCTTTGCAAGTCCCAACCAAGAGACCCAGTACTTC	CASSLMVFASPNQETQYF
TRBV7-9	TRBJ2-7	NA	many	TGTGCCAGCAGCTTAGGGGTTTGGGGAGACGAGCAGTACTTC	CASSLGVWGDEQYF
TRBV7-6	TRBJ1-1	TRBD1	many	TGTGCCAGCAGCCAAGACAGGGGGAGTGGAGCTGAAGCTTTCTTT	CASSQDRGSGAEAFF
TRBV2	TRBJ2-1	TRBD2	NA	TGTGCCAGCAGTGGTGGACTAGTTAGTGAGCAGTTCTTC	CASSGGLVSEQFF
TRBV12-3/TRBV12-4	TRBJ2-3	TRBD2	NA	TGTGCCAGCAGCCATAGCGGGGGCACAGATACGCAGTATTTT	CASSHSGGTDTQYF
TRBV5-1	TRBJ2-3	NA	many	TGCGCCAGCAGCTTGGGCCTTTCTGGCGTGGGGACAGATACGCAGTATTTT	CASSLGLSGVGTDTQYF
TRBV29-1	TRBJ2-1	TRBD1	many	TGCAGCGTTGTGGGACAGGGCTACAATGAGCAGTTCTTC	CSVVGQGYNEQFF
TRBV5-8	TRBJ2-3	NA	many	TGTGCCAGCAGCTTGGAAGCTGGCCCTAGCACAGATACGCAGTATTTT	CASSLEAGPSTDTQYF
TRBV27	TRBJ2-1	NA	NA	TGTGCCAGCAGGCCGCTGGGAGTCTACAATGAGCAGTTCTTC	CASRPLGVYNEQFF
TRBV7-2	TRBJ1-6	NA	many	TGTGCCAGCAGCTTAAGCAGGGCGGCCCTCCACTTT	CASSLSRAALHF
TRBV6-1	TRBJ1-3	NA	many	TGTGCCAGCAGTGAAGCAGCGATAAGCTCTGGAAACACCATATATTTT	CASSEAAISSGNTIYF
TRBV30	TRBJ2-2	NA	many	TGTGCCTGGAGTGGCGGGGAGCTGTTTTTT	CAWSGGELFF